This entry describes one TCR beta chain. The CDR3 runs to 12 residues. The V gene lost 2 bases and the J gene lost 10 bases, with 9 bases spanning the gap. Germline V gives CDR1 SGHTA, CDR2 FQGTGA. Under the authors' procedure: Estimated nucleated cell counts came from reference gene primer amplification. Profiling relied on immunoSEQ multiplex PCR, and the TCRdb table lists in-frame clones only, not all of them. That table furnishes V, J and clone size, whereas the DNA furnished D and trimming. The table has roughly 290,000 clones, roughly 80% seen once. The sample originates from a study of blood T cell repertoires in COVID-19. Overall study context: Sites across the United States, Italy and Spain contributed samples from acute and convalescent COVID-19.

Sequencing used peripheral blood. The clonotype originates from a person between 65 and 79 years old with COVID-19, enrolled during active disease. The chain combines TRBV7-3 with TRBJ2-1, with D perhaps matching TRBD2 (5 bases). CDR3 nucleotides: TGTGCCAGCAGCTTAGCCCCGGGGGAGCAGTTCTTC. Translating it yields CASSLAPGEQFF.